This is a list of T cell receptor beta chains from one sample in a study of cytomegalovirus exposure and HLA in healthy donors. Assay used: immunoSEQ multiplex PCR; TCRdb lists only in-frame clones, some missing. The table has more than 120,000 clones, 82% seen once. Sequenced material: PBMCs. The source of these receptors is a male donor in good health and CMV-seronegative. Each CDR3 is given with its conserved first and last residue. The D gene is left open where the match is weak. A row's size may be missing; if present it is once, few, many or a size class.

j_call: TRBJ2-2
d_call: TRBD1
clone_size: NA
v_call: TRBV9
cdr3_aa: CASSAQGTGVTGELFF
cdr3_nt: TGTGCCAGCAGCGCTCAGGGGACAGGGGTCACCGGGGAGCTGTTTTTT

j_call: TRBJ2-1
d_call: TRBD2
clone_size: NA
v_call: TRBV13
cdr3_aa: CASSFSGSALNEQFF
cdr3_nt: TGTGCCAGCAGCTTCAGCGGGAGTGCTCTCAATGAGCAGTTCTTC

j_call: TRBJ1-2
d_call: TRBD1
clone_size: NA
v_call: TRBV7-2
cdr3_aa: CASSWGTGGGYTF
cdr3_nt: TGTGCCAGCAGCTGGGGGACAGGGGGTGGCTACACCTTC

j_call: TRBJ2-7
d_call: NA
clone_size: NA
v_call: TRBV28
cdr3_aa: CASSLMPASNYEQYF
cdr3_nt: TGTGCCAGCAGTTTAATGCCAGCGAGTAACTACGAGCAGTACTTC

j_call: TRBJ2-2
d_call: NA
clone_size: NA
v_call: TRBV5-6
cdr3_aa: CASDQSRAGELFF
cdr3_nt: TGTGCCAGCGACCAGTCGCGGGCCGGGGAGCTGTTTTTT

j_call: TRBJ1-2
d_call: NA
clone_size: NA
v_call: TRBV27
cdr3_aa: CASRLLGGDNYGYTF
cdr3_nt: TGTGCCAGCAGACTCTTAGGGGGGGATAACTATGGCTACACCTTC

j_call: TRBJ2-3
d_call: TRBD1
clone_size: NA
v_call: TRBV14
cdr3_aa: CASSLDMTGSSTDTQYF
cdr3_nt: TGTGCCAGCAGCCTAGACATGACAGGGTCTAGCACAGATACGCAGTATTTT

j_call: TRBJ2-7
d_call: NA
clone_size: NA
v_call: TRBV11-2
cdr3_aa: CASSLWAVDRSSYEQYF
cdr3_nt: TGTGCCAGCAGCCTATGGGCGGTCGACAGAAGTTCCTACGAGCAGTACTTC

j_call: TRBJ1-5
d_call: TRBD1
clone_size: NA
v_call: TRBV2
cdr3_aa: CASSREGTGNQPQHF
cdr3_nt: TGTGCCAGCAGTCGAGAAGGGACAGGGAATCAGCCCCAGCATTTT

j_call: TRBJ1-5
d_call: NA
clone_size: NA
v_call: TRBV2
cdr3_aa: CASGGTDGIQPQHF
cdr3_nt: TGTGCCAGCGGGGGGACGGATGGGATCCAGCCCCAGCATTTT

j_call: TRBJ2-2
d_call: NA
clone_size: once
v_call: TRBV27
cdr3_aa: CASSSGQNTGELFF
cdr3_nt: TGTGCCAGCAGTTCAGGACAGAACACCGGGGAGCTGTTTTTT

j_call: TRBJ2-2
d_call: NA
clone_size: NA
v_call: TRBV5-1
cdr3_aa: CASRRGSSENTGELFF
cdr3_nt: TGCGCCAGCAGACGAGGGTCTAGCGAGAACACCGGGGAGCTGTTTTTT

j_call: TRBJ2-1
d_call: NA
clone_size: NA
v_call: TRBV6-6
cdr3_aa: CASTEGGEGDNEQFF
cdr3_nt: TGTGCCAGCACCGAAGGGGGGGAAGGGGACAATGAGCAGTTCTTC

j_call: TRBJ2-1
d_call: NA
clone_size: NA
v_call: TRBV5-6
cdr3_aa: CASSLFTLGALNEQFF
cdr3_nt: TGTGCCAGCAGCTTGTTCACCCTGGGGGCCCTGAATGAGCAGTTCTTC

j_call: TRBJ2-7
d_call: NA
clone_size: NA
v_call: TRBV27
cdr3_aa: CASSLGRGFYEQYF
cdr3_nt: TGTGCCAGCAGTTTAGGGCGGGGTTTCTACGAGCAGTACTTC

j_call: TRBJ1-2
d_call: NA
clone_size: NA
v_call: TRBV9
cdr3_aa: CASSVEAELYGYTF
cdr3_nt: TGTGCCAGCAGCGTAGAAGCCGAGCTTTATGGCTACACCTTC

j_call: TRBJ2-1
d_call: TRBD2
clone_size: NA
v_call: TRBV4-1
cdr3_aa: CASSQVSGGLYNEQFF
cdr3_nt: TGCGCCAGCAGCCAAGTTTCGGGAGGCCTTTACAATGAGCAGTTCTTC

j_call: TRBJ2-1
d_call: TRBD2
clone_size: NA
v_call: TRBV7-6
cdr3_aa: CASSSTSGAYNEQFF
cdr3_nt: TGTGCCAGCAGCTCCACTAGCGGTGCCTACAATGAGCAGTTCTTC

j_call: TRBJ2-3
d_call: TRBD2
clone_size: NA
v_call: TRBV7-3
cdr3_aa: CASSLRLAGTDTQYF
cdr3_nt: TGTGCCAGCAGCTTAAGACTAGCGGGCACAGATACGCAGTATTTT

j_call: TRBJ2-3
d_call: TRBD1
clone_size: NA
v_call: TRBV5-1
cdr3_aa: CASSSDPGTGVFPGDTQYF
cdr3_nt: TGCGCCAGCAGCTCAGATCCCGGGACAGGGGTTTTTCCTGGAGATACGCAGTATTTT

j_call: TRBJ2-7
d_call: NA
clone_size: few
v_call: TRBV5-6
cdr3_aa: CASSMSHEQYF
cdr3_nt: TGTGCCAGCAGCATGAGCCACGAGCAGTACTTC

j_call: TRBJ2-2
d_call: TRBD2
clone_size: NA
v_call: TRBV4-1
cdr3_aa: CASSQENSGRSRAGELFF
cdr3_nt: TGCGCCAGCAGCCAAGAGAACAGCGGGAGAAGTCGGGCCGGGGAGCTGTTTTTT

j_call: TRBJ2-1
d_call: NA
clone_size: NA
v_call: TRBV6-6
cdr3_aa: CASSYPKRSASNEQFF
cdr3_nt: TGTGCCAGCAGTTACCCGAAGCGTAGTGCTAGTAATGAGCAGTTCTTC

j_call: TRBJ1-3
d_call: NA
clone_size: NA
v_call: TRBV7-2
cdr3_aa: CASSPRRGTGNTIYF
cdr3_nt: TGTGCCAGCAGCCCGCGTCGGGGGACGGGAAACACCATATATTTT

j_call: TRBJ2-2
d_call: NA
clone_size: NA
v_call: TRBV4-3
cdr3_aa: CASSPLTGNTGELFF
cdr3_nt: TGCGCCAGCAGCCCGCTGACAGGGAACACCGGGGAGCTGTTTTTT

j_call: TRBJ1-4
d_call: TRBD1
clone_size: few
v_call: TRBV25-1
cdr3_aa: CASRGTGEEKLFF
cdr3_nt: TGTGCCAGCAGGGGGACAGGGGAGGAAAAACTGTTTTTT

j_call: TRBJ2-5
d_call: TRBD2
clone_size: once
v_call: TRBV7-2
cdr3_aa: CASSLMVAGRETQYF
cdr3_nt: TGTGCCAGCAGCTTGATGGTAGCGGGAAGGGAGACCCAGTACTTC

j_call: TRBJ2-3
d_call: TRBD1
clone_size: NA
v_call: TRBV28
cdr3_aa: CASNRGEDTQYF
cdr3_nt: TGTGCCAGCAACAGGGGAGAAGATACGCAGTATTTT

j_call: TRBJ1-3
d_call: NA
clone_size: NA
v_call: TRBV27
cdr3_aa: CASRELSGNTIYF
cdr3_nt: TGTGCCAGCAGGGAGCTCTCTGGAAACACCATATATTTT

j_call: TRBJ2-4
d_call: NA
clone_size: NA
v_call: TRBV30
cdr3_aa: CAWSTGTKNIQYF
cdr3_nt: TGTGCCTGGAGTACGGGGACCAAAAACATTCAGTACTTC

j_call: TRBJ1-5
d_call: NA
clone_size: NA
v_call: TRBV2
cdr3_aa: CASSDRVSDQPQHF
cdr3_nt: TGTGCCAGCAGTGACCGGGTTTCCGATCAGCCCCAGCATTTT

j_call: TRBJ2-7
d_call: NA
clone_size: NA
v_call: TRBV6-5
cdr3_aa: CASSGREPYEQYF
cdr3_nt: TGTGCCAGCAGCGGTCGGGAACCCTACGAGCAGTACTTC

j_call: TRBJ2-7
d_call: TRBD1
clone_size: NA
v_call: TRBV30
cdr3_aa: CAWSPGQGFAYEQYF
cdr3_nt: TGTGCCTGGAGCCCGGGACAGGGCTTTGCGTACGAGCAGTACTTC

j_call: TRBJ2-5
d_call: NA
clone_size: NA
v_call: TRBV27
cdr3_aa: CASSPENQETQYF
cdr3_nt: TGTGCCAGCAGCCCAGAAAACCAAGAGACCCAGTACTTC

j_call: TRBJ2-7
d_call: NA
clone_size: NA
v_call: TRBV21-1
cdr3_aa: CASSKSQREGNSYEQYF
cdr3_nt: TGTGCCAGCAGCAAAAGTCAGCGGGAGGGGAATAGCTACGAGCAGTACTTC

j_call: TRBJ2-7
d_call: NA
clone_size: NA
v_call: TRBV7-2
cdr3_aa: CASSSRTAPYEQYF
cdr3_nt: TGTGCCAGCAGCTCCCGGACAGCCCCCTACGAGCAGTACTTC

j_call: TRBJ2-7
d_call: TRBD1
clone_size: NA
v_call: TRBV5-4
cdr3_aa: CASSLVSGTGTYEQYF
cdr3_nt: TGTGCCAGCAGCTTGGTTTCCGGGACAGGGACCTACGAGCAGTACTTC

j_call: TRBJ2-1
d_call: TRBD2
clone_size: NA
v_call: TRBV5-1
cdr3_aa: CASSLITSGGEQFF
cdr3_nt: TGCGCCAGCAGCTTGATCACTAGCGGGGGAGAGCAGTTCTTC

j_call: TRBJ1-1
d_call: NA
clone_size: NA
v_call: TRBV7-9
cdr3_aa: CASSLGSGDTEAFF
cdr3_nt: TGTGCCAGCAGCTTAGGTTCCGGTGACACTGAAGCTTTCTTT

j_call: TRBJ1-5
d_call: NA
clone_size: NA
v_call: TRBV27
cdr3_aa: CASSYSGNQPQHF
cdr3_nt: TGTGCCAGCAGCTACAGTGGCAATCAGCCCCAGCATTTT

j_call: TRBJ1-5
d_call: NA
clone_size: NA
v_call: TRBV5-1
cdr3_aa: CASSLEGGVQPQHF
cdr3_nt: TGCGCCAGCAGCTTGGAGGGGGGGGTCCAGCCCCAGCATTTT

j_call: TRBJ1-3
d_call: TRBD1
clone_size: NA
v_call: TRBV15
cdr3_aa: CATSRNRGLPLSGNTIYF
cdr3_nt: TGTGCCACCAGCAGGAACAGGGGTCTACCCCTCTCTGGAAACACCATATATTTT

j_call: TRBJ2-3
d_call: TRBD2
clone_size: NA
v_call: TRBV5-4
cdr3_aa: CASSGGLAGTDTQYF
cdr3_nt: TGTGCCAGCAGCGGGGGACTAGCGGGTACAGATACGCAGTATTTT

j_call: TRBJ1-1
d_call: NA
clone_size: NA
v_call: TRBV6-4
cdr3_aa: CASSDSMWPLRMNTEAFF
cdr3_nt: TGTGCCAGCAGTGACTCGATGTGGCCTCTCCGCATGAACACTGAAGCTTTCTTT

j_call: TRBJ2-1
d_call: TRBD1
clone_size: NA
v_call: TRBV6-4
cdr3_aa: CASSETGGTYNEQFF
cdr3_nt: TGTGCCAGCAGTGAGACAGGGGGTACCTACAATGAGCAGTTCTTC

j_call: TRBJ2-5
d_call: TRBD1
clone_size: NA
v_call: TRBV4-3
cdr3_aa: CASSQRDRGRETQYF
cdr3_nt: TGCGCCAGCAGCCAAAGAGACAGGGGGCGGGAGACCCAGTACTTC

j_call: TRBJ1-5
d_call: NA
clone_size: NA
v_call: TRBV13
cdr3_aa: CASSSGRGNQPQHF
cdr3_nt: TGTGCCAGCAGCTCAGGGAGGGGCAATCAGCCCCAGCATTTT

j_call: TRBJ1-6
d_call: TRBD1
clone_size: few
v_call: TRBV7-9
cdr3_aa: CASSPFRDSSYNSPLHF
cdr3_nt: TGTGCCAGCAGCCCATTCCGGGACAGCTCCTATAATTCACCCCTCCACTTT

j_call: TRBJ2-7
d_call: NA
clone_size: NA
v_call: TRBV7-7
cdr3_aa: CASSLEAGYEQYF
cdr3_nt: TGTGCCAGCAGCTTGGAGGCCGGCTACGAGCAGTACTTC

j_call: TRBJ2-3
d_call: NA
clone_size: NA
v_call: TRBV6-4
cdr3_aa: CASSEEAGSTDTQYF
cdr3_nt: TGTGCCAGCAGTGAGGAGGCGGGAAGCACAGATACGCAGTATTTT

j_call: TRBJ2-7
d_call: NA
clone_size: NA
v_call: TRBV10-1
cdr3_aa: CASSETGDLSYEQYF
cdr3_nt: TGCGCCAGCAGTGAAACGGGAGACCTCTCCTACGAGCAGTACTTC

j_call: TRBJ1-1
d_call: NA
clone_size: once
v_call: TRBV7-9
cdr3_aa: CASSLVSANTEAFF
cdr3_nt: TGTGCCAGCAGCTTAGTAAGCGCGAACACTGAAGCTTTCTTT

j_call: TRBJ2-1
d_call: NA
clone_size: NA
v_call: TRBV29-1
cdr3_aa: CSVEGGSGEQFF
cdr3_nt: TGCAGCGTTGAAGGAGGGAGCGGTGAGCAGTTCTTC

j_call: TRBJ1-2
d_call: TRBD1
clone_size: NA
v_call: TRBV4-1
cdr3_aa: CASSRVLGRDRGSDGYTF
cdr3_nt: TGCGCCAGCAGCCGCGTTCTTGGGCGGGACAGGGGTTCCGATGGCTACACCTTC

j_call: TRBJ2-2
d_call: TRBD2
clone_size: NA
v_call: TRBV27
cdr3_aa: CASSPARLLLVLAGGPMNTGELFF
cdr3_nt: TGTGCCAGCAGTCCAGCCAGGCTCCTTTTGGTACTAGCGGGAGGGCCGATGAACACCGGGGAGCTGTTTTTT